Sequencing of this T cell receptor beta chain was carried out in a study of human T cells and chemical hapten exposure. Each CDR3 protein is one row after TCRdb ran MiXCR on the RACE reads. The table shows approximately 370,000 distinct CDR3 sequences, with about 5% occurring only once. The time point here: pre-sensitization, week 0. Described treatment: therapeutic diphenylcyclopropenone sensitization with weekly scalp DPC. Researchers sampled blood before each patch test went on. Total RNA was isolated from unfractionated whole blood. Germline values: CDR1 MNHEY, CDR2 SVGAGI. CDR3 length: 14 amino acids. Trimming cost V 0 bases and J 6 bases, with 11 bases left between them. In its sample, this clonotype was seen many times.

This clonotype was sampled from a woman under 30 with alopecia areata. Some clones in this sample may be carry-over from other donors' samples. The sample was whole blood, taken in connection with sensitization to the hapten diphenylcyclopropenone (DPC). V usage is TRBV6-5 and J usage is TRBJ1-1; possible D gene TRBD1, 5 bases. Written as DNA, the CDR3 is TGTGCCAGCAGTTACTCGCAACGGGGCTCTGAAGCTTTCTTT. Its translation: CASSYSQRGSEAFF.